This T cell receptor beta chain comes out of a study of blood T cell repertoires in COVID-19. Sequenced by immunoSEQ multiplex PCR; TCRdb stores in-frame clones only, minus some. This table has 250,000 to 300,000 clones, just under 90% appearing once. Germline V gene sequence: CDR1 MNHEY, CDR2 SVGAGI. The CDR3 runs 16 residues. V gave up 4 bases and J gave up 0 bases, with 15 bases separating them. The chain employs TRBV6-5 and TRBJ1-2; perhaps TRBD1 as D (5 bases). Sample: peripheral blood. This clonotype was sampled from a woman aged 50 to 60 with COVID-19, enrolled during active disease. The CDR3 loop reads CASSSSDRTANYGYTF. DNA for the CDR3: TGTGCCAGCAGTTCCTCCGACAGAACTGCTAACTATGGCTACACCTTC.